What follows are 17 T cell receptor beta chains derived from one specimen sequenced in a study of blood T cell repertoires in COVID-19. Libraries were prepared by immunoSEQ multiplex PCR; TCRdb keeps only in-frame clonotypes and omits some of them. The table lists over 250,000 clones, more than 80% of them singletons. Sequenced sample: PBMCs or T cells enriched from blood (not recorded which). The receptors stem from a woman in her twenties or thirties who had recovered from COVID-19.

This chain joins TRBV6-5 and TRBJ1-5, with D possibly TRBD1 on 5 matching bases. CDR1 and CDR2 from the germline V gene are MNHEY and SVGAGI. Trimming removed 11 bases from V and 5 bases from J, with 16 bases in between. The CDR3 covers 13 residues. The CDR3 DNA reads TGTGCCGCCCGGCGGACACAGGATCAGCCCCAGCATTTT. It codes for CAARRTQDQPQHF.

The rearrangement links TRBV7-9 to TRBJ1-1; 9 bases line up with TRBD1. Per germline, CDR1 SEHNR and CDR2 FQNEAQ (reference sequence). The CDR3 is made up of 14 amino acids. With 1 base clipped from V and 11 bases from J, the junction kept 8 bases outside the gene matches. Here the CDR3 reads CASSLGDRGRIAFF. The CDR3, as DNA: TGTGCCAGCAGCTTAGGCGACAGGGGGAGGATCGCTTTCTTT.

The chain carries TRBV7-9 and TRBJ1-2; 7 nucleotides align to TRBD1. The CDR3 has 13 amino acids. Per the germline V gene, CDR1 is SEHNR and CDR2 is FQNEAQ (reference sequence). The V segment lost 4 bases and the J segment 4 bases; nucleotides outside the gene matches: 3. The CDR3 DNA follows: TGTGCCAGCAGCTGGGACAGAAGCTATGGCTACACCTTC. Its translation is CASSWDRSYGYTF. Looking up the rest from reference TRBV7-9 and TRBJ1-2 gives the full variable domain: DTGVSQNPRHKITKRGQNVTFRCDPISEHNRLYWYRQTLGQGPEFLTYFQNEAQLEKSRLLSDRFSAERPKGSFSTLEIQRTEQGDSAMYLCASSWDRSYGYTFGSGTRLTVV.

The genes are TRBV4-3 and TRBJ1-1; no clear D. CDR3 size: 16 residues. CDR1 and CDR2 (germline): LGHNA, YSLEER. The V and J ends lost 0 bases and 0 bases respectively, with 11 bases between them. The CDR3 DNA reads TGCGCCAGCAGCCAAGATTTGACATACTTGAACACTGAAGCTTTCTTT. Translation: CASSQDLTYLNTEAFF.

This clone was recorded once. The chain joins TRBV12-3 or TRBV12-4 to TRBJ2-1; possibly TRBD2 for D (5 bases). CDR3 length equals 11 residues. Between the trimmed V and J ends, which lost 11 bases and 4 bases, there was a span of 9 bases. The CDR3 spells CASRVYNEQFF. CDR3 in DNA: TGTGCCTCGCGGGTGTACAATGAGCAGTTCTTC.

In its sample, this clone was seen once. This chain uses TRBV5-4 with TRBJ2-1; 10 bases map to TRBD2. J was trimmed by 7 bases and V by 3 bases; bases with no gene match: 7. Germline lookup yields CDR1 SGHNT and CDR2 YYREEE (reference sequence). CDR3 size: 15 residues. Written as DNA, the CDR3 is TGTGCCAGCAGCTCAGGACTAGCGGAATCGAATGAGCAGTTCTTC. Translating it yields CASSSGLAESNEQFF.

V and J are TRBV19 and TRBJ2-4; 11 bases fit TRBD1. Germline CDR1 and CDR2: LNHDA and SQIVND (reference sequence). The CDR3 is 16 residues long. The V and J ends lost 6 bases and 4 bases, in that order; junction bases with no gene match: 8. The CDR3 protein is CASSDSGTGGKNIQYF. CDR3 sequence (DNA): TGTGCCAGTAGCGATTCGGGGACAGGGGGAAAAAACATTCAGTACTTC.

The rearrangement links TRBV29-1 to TRBJ1-2, with 9 bases lining up with TRBD1. This CDR3 is 13 amino acids long. The V and J ends lost 5 bases and 8 bases, in that order; junction bases with no gene match: 9. Germline loops: CDR1 SQVTM, CDR2 ANQGSEA. CDR3 protein: CSVLQGALAGYTF. Here the CDR3 DNA reads TGCAGCGTTTTACAGGGGGCCCTAGCGGGCTACACCTTC.

The chain recombines TRBV7-6 with TRBJ2-7, with D maybe TRBD2 (5 bases). The CDR3 is made up of 14 amino acids. Germline V CDR1 and CDR2: SGHVS, FNYEAQ. Between the trimmed V and J ends, which lost 5 bases and 5 bases, there was a span of 16 bases. CDR3 sequence (DNA): TGTGCCAGCAGCCGGGGTGAGGTCTGGAACGAGCAGTACTTC. This gives the protein CASSRGEVWNEQYF.

This chain joins TRBV6-2 or TRBV6-3 and TRBJ2-5; D uncertain. This CDR3 comprises 13 residues. Per germline, CDR1 MNHEY and CDR2 SVGEGT. Trimming pared 3 bases from V and 5 bases from J, leaving 10 bases between. CDR3 sequence (DNA): TGTGCCAGCAGTTATGAGGCCCAGGAGACCCAGTACTTC. It translates to CASSYEAQETQYF.

The V call is TRBV6-5, the J call TRBJ1-3, with a possible D match to TRBD1 (5 bases). V lost 7 bases and J lost 0, with 13 bases in between. Germline CDR1 and CDR2: MNHEY and SVGAGI. The CDR3 runs 15 residues. CDR3 region: CASKDSRNSGNTIYF. CDR3 sequence (DNA): TGTGCCAGCAAAGACAGCCGTAACTCTGGAAACACCATATATTTT.

The rearrangement joins TRBV29-1 to TRBJ2-3; the match to TRBD2 covers 9 bases. The V segment lost 2 bases and the J segment 4 bases; nucleotides outside the gene matches: 7. From germline, CDR1 is SQVTM and CDR2 ANQGSEA. The CDR3 loop spans 15 amino acids. The CDR3 loop is CSVENWREGPDTQYF. CDR3 in DNA: TGCAGCGTTGAAAATTGGCGGGAGGGACCAGATACGCAGTATTTT.

This clone has a single count. V is TRBV2 and J is TRBJ2-1, with 8 bases identical to TRBD2. Germline loops: CDR1 SNHLY, CDR2 FYNNEI. V lost 6 bases, J lost 7 bases, and 5 bases stayed unmatched. CDR3 length equals 13 residues. The chain's CDR3 is CASRSGLENEQFF. The CDR3 region has the DNA TGTGCCAGCAGGTCGGGACTAGAAAATGAGCAGTTCTTC.

This chain joins TRBV3-1 (or the pseudogene TRBV3-2) and TRBJ1-6, with D hard to call. The CDR3 runs 13 residues. Germline assignment: CDR1 LGHDT and CDR2 YNNKEL (reference sequence). V dropped 0 bases and J dropped 7 bases, with 4 bases sitting between them. This chain's CDR3 is CASSQDRNSPLHF. CDR3 sequence (DNA): TGTGCCAGCAGCCAAGATCGGAATTCACCCCTCCACTTT.

The chain combines TRBV7-9 with TRBJ1-1; no firm D call. The V and J ends lost 1 base and 7 bases respectively, with 10 bases between them. This CDR3 is built from 13 residues. The V gene's germline CDR1 is SEHNR and CDR2 FQNEAQ (reference sequence). CDR3: CASSLVAGSEAFF. The CDR3 region has the DNA TGTGCCAGCAGCTTAGTGGCGGGTAGTGAAGCTTTCTTT.

The rearrangement links TRBV4-3 to TRBJ2-7, with a possible D match to TRBD2 (5 bases). The germline V gene encodes CDR1 LGHNA and CDR2 YSLEER. The length of the CDR3 is 17 residues. V was cut by 0 bases and J by 6 bases, with 21 bases left in between. The CDR3 DNA sequence: TGCGCCAGCAGCCAAGATCCCCGGGGTGGGTTACTAGTCGAGCAGTACTTC. Translation gives CASSQDPRGGLLVEQYF.

J is TRBJ2-5 and V is TRBV29-1; the match to TRBD1 covers 7 bases. Trimming took 7 bases from V and 5 from J; bases not matched to a gene: 7. The CDR3 has 12 residues. Germline-derived CDR1 and CDR2 are SQVTM and ANQGSEA. This chain's CDR3 is CSGDRARETQYF. For the CDR3, the DNA is TGCAGCGGCGACAGGGCCCGGGAGACCCAGTACTTC.